This T cell receptor (beta chain) was sequenced in a study of blood T cell repertoires in COVID-19. Overall study context: COVID-19 samples collected from the United States, Italy and Spain covered acute and convalescent phases. Sample material is recorded as cDNA or gDNA derived from T cells, B-cell-depleted T cells, or PBMCs.

How the authors handled the data: Estimation of nucleated cell counts relied on the amplification of reference gene primers. Clones were sequenced by immunoSEQ multiplex PCR, and TCRdb holds only the in-frame ones, with some missing. V, J and clone size reflect that table, while D and trimming were determined from the DNA. The table has under 200,000 clones, under 85% seen once. Germline CDR1 and CDR2: SGDLS and YYNGEE. This CDR3 comprises 12 residues. With 4 bases clipped from V and 11 bases from J, the junction kept 5 bases outside the gene matches. The chain joins TRBV9 to TRBJ2-3; TRBD1 matches 9 bases. This TCR derives from an older man with acute or convalescent COVID-19. The sequenced sample consisted of peripheral blood. CDR3 coding DNA: TGTGCCAGCAGCCCGGGACAGGGCAGGCAGTATTTT. Amino acids: CASSPGQGRQYF.